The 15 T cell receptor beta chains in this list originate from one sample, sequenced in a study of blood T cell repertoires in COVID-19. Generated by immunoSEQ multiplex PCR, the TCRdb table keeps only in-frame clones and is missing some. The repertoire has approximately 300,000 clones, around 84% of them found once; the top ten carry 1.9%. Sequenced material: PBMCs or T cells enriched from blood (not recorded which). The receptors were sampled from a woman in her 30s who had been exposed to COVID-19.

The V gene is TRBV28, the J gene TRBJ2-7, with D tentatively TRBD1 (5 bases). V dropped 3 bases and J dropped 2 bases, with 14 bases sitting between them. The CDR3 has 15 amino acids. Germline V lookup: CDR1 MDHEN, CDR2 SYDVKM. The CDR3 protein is CASSLTRPDTYEQYF. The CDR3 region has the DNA TGTGCCAGCAGTTTGACCAGGCCGGACACCTACGAGCAGTACTTC.

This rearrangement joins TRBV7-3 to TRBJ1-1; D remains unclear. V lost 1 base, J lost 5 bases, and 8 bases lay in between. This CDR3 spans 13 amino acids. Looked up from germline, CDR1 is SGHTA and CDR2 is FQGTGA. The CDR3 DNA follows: TGTGCCAGCAGCTTAAGGAGAGGAACTGAAGCTTTCTTT. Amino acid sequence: CASSLRRGTEAFF. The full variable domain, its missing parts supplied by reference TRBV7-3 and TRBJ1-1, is GAGVSQTPSNKVTEKGKYVELRCDPISGHTALYWYRQSLGQGPEFLIYFQGTGAADDSGLPNDRFFAVRPEGSVSTLKIQRTERGDSAVYLCASSLRRGTEAFFGQGTRLTVV.

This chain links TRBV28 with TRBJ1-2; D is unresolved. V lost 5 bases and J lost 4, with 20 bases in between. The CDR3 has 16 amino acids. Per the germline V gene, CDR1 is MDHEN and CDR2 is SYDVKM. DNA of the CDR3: TGTGCCAGCAGTGCGGTTGATGGGGAGCTTACCTATGGCTACACCTTC. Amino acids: CASSAVDGELTYGYTF.

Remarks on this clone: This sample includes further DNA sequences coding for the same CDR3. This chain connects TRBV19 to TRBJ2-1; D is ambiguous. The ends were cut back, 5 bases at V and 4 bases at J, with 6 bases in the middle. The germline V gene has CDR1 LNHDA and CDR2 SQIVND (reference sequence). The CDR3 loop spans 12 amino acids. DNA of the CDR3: TGTGCCAGTAGTTTCCTTTACAATGAGCAGTTCTTC. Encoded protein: CASSFLYNEQFF.

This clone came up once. Here the CDR3 DNA reads TGTGCCAGCAGTCCCTGGACAGGGGGTAGCAATCAGCCCCAGCATTTT. Amino acids: CASSPWTGGSNQPQHF. The chain has TRBV28 and TRBJ1-5; the match to TRBD1 covers 10 bases. V lost 5 bases, J lost 0 bases, and 4 bases stayed unmatched. Per germline, CDR1 MDHEN and CDR2 SYDVKM. This CDR3 is 16 amino acids long.

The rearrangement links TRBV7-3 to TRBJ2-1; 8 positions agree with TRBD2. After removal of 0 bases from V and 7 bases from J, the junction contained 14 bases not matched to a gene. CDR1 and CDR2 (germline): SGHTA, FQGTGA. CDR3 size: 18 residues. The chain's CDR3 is CASSLTLLTSVQVNEQFF. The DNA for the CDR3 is TGTGCCAGCAGCTTAACGCTTCTGACTAGCGTCCAAGTGAATGAGCAGTTCTTC.

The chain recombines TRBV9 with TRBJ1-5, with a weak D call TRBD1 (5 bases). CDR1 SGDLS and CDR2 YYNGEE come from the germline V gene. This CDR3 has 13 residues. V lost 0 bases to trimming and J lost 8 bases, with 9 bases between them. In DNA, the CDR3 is TGTGCCAGCAGCGTAGAACCAGGGAAGCCCCAGCATTTT. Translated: CASSVEPGKPQHF.

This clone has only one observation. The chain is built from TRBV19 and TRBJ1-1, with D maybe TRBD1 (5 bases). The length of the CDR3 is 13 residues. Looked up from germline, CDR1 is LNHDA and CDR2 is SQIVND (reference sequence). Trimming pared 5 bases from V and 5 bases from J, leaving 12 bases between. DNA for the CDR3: TGTGCCAGTAGTCGACAGATGGGGACTGAAGCTTTCTTT. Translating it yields CASSRQMGTEAFF.

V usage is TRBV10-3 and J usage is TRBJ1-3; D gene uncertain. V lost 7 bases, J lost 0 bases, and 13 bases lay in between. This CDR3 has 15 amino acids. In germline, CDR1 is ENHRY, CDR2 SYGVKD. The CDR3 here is CAITTDISSGNTIYF. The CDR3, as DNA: TGTGCCATCACTACCGACATCAGCTCTGGAAACACCATATATTTT.

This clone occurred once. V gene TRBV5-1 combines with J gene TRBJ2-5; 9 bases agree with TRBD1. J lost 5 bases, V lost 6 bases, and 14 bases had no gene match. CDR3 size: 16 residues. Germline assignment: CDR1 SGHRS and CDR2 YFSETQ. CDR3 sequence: CASTAIGTGRDETQYF. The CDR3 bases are TGCGCCAGCACCGCCATTGGGACAGGGAGGGATGAGACCCAGTACTTC.

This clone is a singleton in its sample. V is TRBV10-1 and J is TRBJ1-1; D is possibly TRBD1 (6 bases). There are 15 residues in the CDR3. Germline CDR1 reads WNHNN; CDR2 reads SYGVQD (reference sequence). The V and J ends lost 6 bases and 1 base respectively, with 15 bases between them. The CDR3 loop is CASSTNRDGNTEAFF. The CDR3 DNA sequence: TGCGCCAGCAGCACAAACAGGGACGGGAACACTGAAGCTTTCTTT.

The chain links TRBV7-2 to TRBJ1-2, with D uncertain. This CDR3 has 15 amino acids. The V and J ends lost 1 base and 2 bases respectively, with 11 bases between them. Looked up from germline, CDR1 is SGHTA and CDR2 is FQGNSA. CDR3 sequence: CASSLEWTGNYGYTF. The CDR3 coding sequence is TGTGCCAGCAGCTTAGAATGGACGGGAAACTATGGCTACACCTTC.

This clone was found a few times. For the CDR3, the DNA is TGTGCCAGCAGCCCGACTGGGGGAGGAAGCACTGAAGCTTTCTTT. Translating it yields CASSPTGGGSTEAFF. This chain uses TRBV4-2 with TRBJ1-1, with a possible D match to TRBD1 (5 bases). The V gene's germline CDR1 is LGHNA and CDR2 YNFKEQ. The length of the CDR3 is 15 residues. V was cut by 4 bases and J by 4 bases, with 16 bases left in between.

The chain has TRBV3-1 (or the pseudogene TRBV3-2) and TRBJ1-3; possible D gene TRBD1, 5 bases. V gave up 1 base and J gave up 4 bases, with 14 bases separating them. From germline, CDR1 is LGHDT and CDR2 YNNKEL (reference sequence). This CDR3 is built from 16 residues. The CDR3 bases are TGTGCCAGCAGCCAAGGTCGACAGCACTCAGGAAACACCATATATTTT. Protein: CASSQGRQHSGNTIYF.

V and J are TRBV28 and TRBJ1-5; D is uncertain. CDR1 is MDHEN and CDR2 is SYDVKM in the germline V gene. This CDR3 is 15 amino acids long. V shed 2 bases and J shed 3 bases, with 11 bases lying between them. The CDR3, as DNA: TGTGCCAGCAGTTTACTAGAGGACTTCAATCAGCCCCAGCATTTT. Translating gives CASSLLEDFNQPQHF.